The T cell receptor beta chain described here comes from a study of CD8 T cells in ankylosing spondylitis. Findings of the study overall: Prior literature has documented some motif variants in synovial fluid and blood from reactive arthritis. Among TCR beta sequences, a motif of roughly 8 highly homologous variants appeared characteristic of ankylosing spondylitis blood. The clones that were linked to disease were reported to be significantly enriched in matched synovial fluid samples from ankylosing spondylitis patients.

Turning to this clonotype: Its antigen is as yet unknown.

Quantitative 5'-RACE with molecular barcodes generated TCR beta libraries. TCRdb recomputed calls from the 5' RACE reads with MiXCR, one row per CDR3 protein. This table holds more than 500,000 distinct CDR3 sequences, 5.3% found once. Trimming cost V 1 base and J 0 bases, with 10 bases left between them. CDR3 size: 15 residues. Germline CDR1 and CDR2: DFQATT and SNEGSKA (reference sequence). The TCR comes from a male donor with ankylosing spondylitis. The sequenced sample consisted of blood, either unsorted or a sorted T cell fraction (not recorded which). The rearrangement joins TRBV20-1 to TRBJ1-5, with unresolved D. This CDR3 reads CSARVPTYSNQPQHF. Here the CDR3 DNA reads TGCAGTGCTAGAGTGCCCACCTATAGCAATCAGCCCCAGCATTTT.